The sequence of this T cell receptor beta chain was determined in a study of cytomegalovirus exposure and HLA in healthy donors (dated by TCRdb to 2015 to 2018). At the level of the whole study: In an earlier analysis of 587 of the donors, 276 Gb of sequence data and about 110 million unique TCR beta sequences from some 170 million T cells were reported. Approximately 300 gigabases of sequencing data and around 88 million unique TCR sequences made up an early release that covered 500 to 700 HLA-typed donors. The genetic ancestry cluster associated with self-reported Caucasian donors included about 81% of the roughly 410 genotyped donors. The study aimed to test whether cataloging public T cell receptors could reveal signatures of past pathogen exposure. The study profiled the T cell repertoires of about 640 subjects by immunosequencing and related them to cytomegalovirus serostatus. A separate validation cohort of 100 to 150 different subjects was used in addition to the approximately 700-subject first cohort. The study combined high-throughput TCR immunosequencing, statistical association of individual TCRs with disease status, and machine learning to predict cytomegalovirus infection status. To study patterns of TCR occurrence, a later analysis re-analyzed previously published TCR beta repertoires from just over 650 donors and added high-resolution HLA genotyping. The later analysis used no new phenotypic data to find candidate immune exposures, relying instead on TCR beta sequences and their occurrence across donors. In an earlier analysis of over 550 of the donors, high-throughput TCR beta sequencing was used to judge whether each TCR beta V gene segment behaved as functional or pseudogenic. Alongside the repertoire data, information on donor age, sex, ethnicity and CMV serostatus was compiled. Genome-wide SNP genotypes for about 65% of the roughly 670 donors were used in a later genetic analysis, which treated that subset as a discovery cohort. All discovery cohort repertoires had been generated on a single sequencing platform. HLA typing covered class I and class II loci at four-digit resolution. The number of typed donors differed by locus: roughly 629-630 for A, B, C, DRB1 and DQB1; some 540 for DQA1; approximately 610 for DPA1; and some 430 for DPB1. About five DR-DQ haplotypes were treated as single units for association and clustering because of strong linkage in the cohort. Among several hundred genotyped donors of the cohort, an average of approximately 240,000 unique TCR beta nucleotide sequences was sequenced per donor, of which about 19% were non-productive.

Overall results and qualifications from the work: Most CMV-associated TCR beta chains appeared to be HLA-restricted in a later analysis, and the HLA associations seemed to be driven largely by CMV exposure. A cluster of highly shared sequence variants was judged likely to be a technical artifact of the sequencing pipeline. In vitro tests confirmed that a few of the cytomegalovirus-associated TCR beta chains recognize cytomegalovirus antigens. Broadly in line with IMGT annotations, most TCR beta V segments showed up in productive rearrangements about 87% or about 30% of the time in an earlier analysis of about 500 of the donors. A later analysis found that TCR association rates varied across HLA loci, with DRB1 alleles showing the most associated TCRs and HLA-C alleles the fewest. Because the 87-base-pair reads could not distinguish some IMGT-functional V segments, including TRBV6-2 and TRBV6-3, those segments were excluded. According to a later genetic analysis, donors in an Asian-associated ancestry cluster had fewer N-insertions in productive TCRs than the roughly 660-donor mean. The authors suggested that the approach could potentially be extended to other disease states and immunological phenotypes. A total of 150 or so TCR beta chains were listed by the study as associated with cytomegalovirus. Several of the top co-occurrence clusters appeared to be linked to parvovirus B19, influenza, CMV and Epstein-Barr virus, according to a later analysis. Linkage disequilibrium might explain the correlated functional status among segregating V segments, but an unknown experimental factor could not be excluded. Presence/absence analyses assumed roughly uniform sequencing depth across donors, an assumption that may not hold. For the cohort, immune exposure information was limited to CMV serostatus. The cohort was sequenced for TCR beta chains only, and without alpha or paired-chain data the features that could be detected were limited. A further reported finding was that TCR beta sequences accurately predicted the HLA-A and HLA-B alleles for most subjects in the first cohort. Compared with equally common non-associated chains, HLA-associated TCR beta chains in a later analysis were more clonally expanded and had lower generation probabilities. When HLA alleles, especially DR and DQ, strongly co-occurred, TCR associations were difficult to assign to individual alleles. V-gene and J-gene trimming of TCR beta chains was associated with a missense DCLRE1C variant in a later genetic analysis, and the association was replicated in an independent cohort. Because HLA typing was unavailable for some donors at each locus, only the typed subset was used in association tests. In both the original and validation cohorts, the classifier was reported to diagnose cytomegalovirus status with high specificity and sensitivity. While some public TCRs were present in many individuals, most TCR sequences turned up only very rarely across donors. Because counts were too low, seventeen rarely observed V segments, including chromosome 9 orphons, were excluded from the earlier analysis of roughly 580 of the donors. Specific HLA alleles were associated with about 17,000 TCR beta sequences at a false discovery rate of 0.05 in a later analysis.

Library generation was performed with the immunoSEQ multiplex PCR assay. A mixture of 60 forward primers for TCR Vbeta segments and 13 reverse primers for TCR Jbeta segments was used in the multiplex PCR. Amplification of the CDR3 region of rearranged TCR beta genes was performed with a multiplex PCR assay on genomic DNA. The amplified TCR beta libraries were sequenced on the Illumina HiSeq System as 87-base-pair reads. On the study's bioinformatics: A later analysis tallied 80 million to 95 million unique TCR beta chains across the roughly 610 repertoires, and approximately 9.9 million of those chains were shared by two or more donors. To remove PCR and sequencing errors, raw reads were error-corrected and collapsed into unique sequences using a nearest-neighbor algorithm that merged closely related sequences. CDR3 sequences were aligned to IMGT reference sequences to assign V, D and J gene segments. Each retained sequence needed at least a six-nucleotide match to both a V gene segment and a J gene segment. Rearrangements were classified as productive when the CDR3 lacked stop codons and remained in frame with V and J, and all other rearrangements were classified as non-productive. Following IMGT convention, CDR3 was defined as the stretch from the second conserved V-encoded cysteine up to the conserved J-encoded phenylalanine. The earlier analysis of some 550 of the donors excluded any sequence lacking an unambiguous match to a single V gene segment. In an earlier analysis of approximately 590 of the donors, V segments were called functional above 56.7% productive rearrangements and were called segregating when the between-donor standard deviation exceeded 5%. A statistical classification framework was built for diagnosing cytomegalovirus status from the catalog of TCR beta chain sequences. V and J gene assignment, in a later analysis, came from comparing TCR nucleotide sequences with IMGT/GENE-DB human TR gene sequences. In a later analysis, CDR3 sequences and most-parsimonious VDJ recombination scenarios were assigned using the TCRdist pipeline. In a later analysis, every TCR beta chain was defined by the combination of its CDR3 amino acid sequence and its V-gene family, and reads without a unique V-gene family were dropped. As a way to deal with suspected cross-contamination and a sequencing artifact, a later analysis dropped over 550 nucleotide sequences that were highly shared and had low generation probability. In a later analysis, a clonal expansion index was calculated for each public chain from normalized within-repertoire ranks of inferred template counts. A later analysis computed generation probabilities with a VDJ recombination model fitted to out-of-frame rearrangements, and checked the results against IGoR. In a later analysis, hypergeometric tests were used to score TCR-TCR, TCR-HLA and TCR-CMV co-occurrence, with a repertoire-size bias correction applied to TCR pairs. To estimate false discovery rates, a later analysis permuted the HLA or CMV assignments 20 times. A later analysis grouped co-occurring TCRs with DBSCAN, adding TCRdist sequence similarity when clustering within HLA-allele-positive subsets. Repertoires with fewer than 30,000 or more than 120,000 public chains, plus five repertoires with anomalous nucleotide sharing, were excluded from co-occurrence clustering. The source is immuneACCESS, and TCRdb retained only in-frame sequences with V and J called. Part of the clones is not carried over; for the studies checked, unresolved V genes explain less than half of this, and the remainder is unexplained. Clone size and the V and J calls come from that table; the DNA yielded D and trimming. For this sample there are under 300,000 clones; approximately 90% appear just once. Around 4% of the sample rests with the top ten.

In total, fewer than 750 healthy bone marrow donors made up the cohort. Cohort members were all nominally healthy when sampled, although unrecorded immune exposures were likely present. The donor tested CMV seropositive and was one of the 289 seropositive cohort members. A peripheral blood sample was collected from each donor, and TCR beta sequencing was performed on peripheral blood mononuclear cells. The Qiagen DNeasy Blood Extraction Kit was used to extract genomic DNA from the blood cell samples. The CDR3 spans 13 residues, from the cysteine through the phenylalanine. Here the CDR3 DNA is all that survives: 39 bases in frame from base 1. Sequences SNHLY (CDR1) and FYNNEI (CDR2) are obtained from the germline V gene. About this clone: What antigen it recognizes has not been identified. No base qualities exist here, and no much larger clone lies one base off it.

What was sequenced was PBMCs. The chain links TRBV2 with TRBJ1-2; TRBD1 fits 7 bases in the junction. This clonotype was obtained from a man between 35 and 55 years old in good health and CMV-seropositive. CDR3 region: CDSTGDPNYGYTF. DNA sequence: TGTGATTCAACAGGGGACCCGAACTATGGCTACACCTTC.